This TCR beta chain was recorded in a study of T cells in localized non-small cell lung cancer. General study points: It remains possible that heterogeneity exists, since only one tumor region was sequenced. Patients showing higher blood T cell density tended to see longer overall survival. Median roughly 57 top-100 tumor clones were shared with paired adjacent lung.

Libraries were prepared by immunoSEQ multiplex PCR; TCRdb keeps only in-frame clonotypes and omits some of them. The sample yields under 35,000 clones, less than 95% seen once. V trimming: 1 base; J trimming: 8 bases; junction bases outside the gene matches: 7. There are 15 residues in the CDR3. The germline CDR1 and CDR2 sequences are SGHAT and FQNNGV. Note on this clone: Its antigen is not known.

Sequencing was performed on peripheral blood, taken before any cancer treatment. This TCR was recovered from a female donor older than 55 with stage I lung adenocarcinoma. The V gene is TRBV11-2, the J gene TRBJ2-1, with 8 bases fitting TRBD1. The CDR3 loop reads CASSLGTGLVDEQFF. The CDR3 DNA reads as TGTGCCAGCAGCTTAGGGACAGGGCTAGTTGATGAGCAGTTCTTC. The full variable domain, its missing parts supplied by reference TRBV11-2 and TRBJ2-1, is EAGVAQSPRYKIIEKRQSVAFWCNPISGHATLYWYQQILGQGPKLLIQFQNNGVVDDSQLPKDRFSAERLKGVDSTLKIQPAKLEDSAVYLCASSLGTGLVDEQFFGPGTRLTVL.